What follows is one T cell receptor (beta chain) and its context. Across 20 to 25 US areas, participants ranged in age from about 18 to 100 years. Participants had their cohort set by participant-reported clinical history. The sample belongs to a study of blood T cell repertoires in COVID-19. Clones were sequenced by immunoSEQ multiplex PCR, and TCRdb holds only the in-frame ones, with some missing. The table records 250,000 or so clones, about 91% of them present only once. V gave up 5 bases and J gave up 10 bases, with 18 bases separating them. The germline gives CDR1 SGHNT, CDR2 YENEEA. The CDR3 loop spans 14 amino acids.

Sequencing used PBMCs or T cells enriched from blood (not recorded which). This sequence originates from a middle-aged man who had been exposed to COVID-19. This chain links TRBV11-3 with TRBJ2-1, with D possibly matching TRBD1 (6 bases). As DNA, the CDR3 is TGTGCCAGCAGCCACCCCGGACAGCCTACAGAGCAGTTCTTC. Residues: CASSHPGQPTEQFF.